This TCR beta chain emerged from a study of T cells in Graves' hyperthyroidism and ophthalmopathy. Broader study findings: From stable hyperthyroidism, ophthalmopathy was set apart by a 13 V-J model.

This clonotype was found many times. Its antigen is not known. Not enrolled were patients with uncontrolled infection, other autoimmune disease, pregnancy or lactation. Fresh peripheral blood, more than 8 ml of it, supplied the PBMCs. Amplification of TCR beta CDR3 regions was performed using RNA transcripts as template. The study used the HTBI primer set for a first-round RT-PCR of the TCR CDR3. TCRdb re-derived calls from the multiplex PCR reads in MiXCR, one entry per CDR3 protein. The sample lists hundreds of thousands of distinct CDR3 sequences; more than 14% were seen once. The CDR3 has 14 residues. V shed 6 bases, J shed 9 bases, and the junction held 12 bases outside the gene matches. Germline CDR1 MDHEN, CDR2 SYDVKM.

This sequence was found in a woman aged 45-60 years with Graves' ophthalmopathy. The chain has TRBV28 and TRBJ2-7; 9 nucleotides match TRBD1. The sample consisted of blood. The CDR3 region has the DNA TGTGCCAGCAGCCTAATGGAACAGGGGGCATCGCAGTACTTC. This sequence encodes CASSLMEQGASQYF.